Listed below are T cell receptor beta chains from one sample, sequenced in a study of blood T cell repertoires in COVID-19. Sequenced by immunoSEQ multiplex PCR; TCRdb stores in-frame clones only, minus some. The table lists nearly 100,000 clones, roughly 79% of them singletons, with 10% in the top ten. Sequenced: peripheral blood. These TCRs come from a man in his 70s with acute or convalescent COVID-19. Both conserved end residues are part of each CDR3. D genes are given only for firm matches. Clone size is stated in some rows and not others, as once, few, many or a class when expanded.

v_call	j_call	clone_size	d_call	cdr3_aa	cdr3_nt
TRBV6-5	TRBJ1-6	.	.	CASSSGSPLHF	TGTGCCAGCAGTAGCGGATCACCCCTCCACTTT
TRBV2	TRBJ1-2	.	.	CASTSGTLAYGYTF	TGTGCCAGCACCTCAGGTACCCTAGCCTATGGCTACACCTTC
TRBV7-3	TRBJ1-4	.	.	CASRTAQKLFF	TGTGCCAGCCGCACAGCCCAAAAACTGTTTTTT
TRBV29-1	TRBJ2-7	once	TRBD1	CSVVPQGASYEQYF	TGCAGCGTTGTACCACAGGGGGCTTCCTACGAGCAGTACTTC
TRBV5-4	TRBJ2-6	few	.	CASNQGTGANVLTF	TGTGCCAGCAACCAGGGTACTGGGGCCAACGTCCTGACTTTC
TRBV24-1	TRBJ1-5	.	.	CATSSQGGWPQHF	TGTGCCACCAGTTCCCAGGGAGGTTGGCCCCAGCATTTT
TRBV10-1	TRBJ1-1	.	.	CASSAQGITEAFF	TGCGCCAGCAGTGCGCAGGGTATCACTGAAGCTTTCTTT
TRBV7-9	TRBJ1-4	.	.	CASSLLGGGEKLFF	TGTGCCAGCAGCTTATTGGGGGGTGGTGAAAAACTGTTTTTT
TRBV15	TRBJ2-7	few	TRBD2	CATSRRTSGGPYLTYEQYF	TGTGCCACCAGCCGAAGGACTAGCGGGGGGCCTTATCTTACCTACGAGCAGTACTTC
TRBV24-1	TRBJ1-2	.	.	CATSGTTDGYTF	TGTGCCACCAGTGGCACCACTGATGGCTACACCTTC
TRBV6-5	TRBJ1-5	.	.	CASSPQGYQPQHF	TGTGCCAGCAGTCCACAGGGTTATCAGCCCCAGCATTTT
TRBV14	TRBJ2-3	.	.	CASSHGWGTDTQYF	TGTGCCAGCAGCCACGGGTGGGGCACAGATACGCAGTATTTT
TRBV19	TRBJ1-1	.	.	CASSQTTNTEAFF	TGTGCCAGTAGCCAGACAACGAACACTGAAGCTTTCTTT
TRBV28	TRBJ2-1	.	TRBD2	CASSLTSGSHEQFF	TGTGCCAGCAGTTTAACTAGCGGGAGTCATGAGCAGTTCTTC
TRBV7-3	TRBJ2-3	.	.	CASSLTPPRADTQYF	TGTGCCAGCAGCTTAACTCCACCACGAGCAGATACGCAGTATTTT
TRBV7-2	TRBJ2-1	.	.	CASSLDGRAGNEQFF	TGTGCCAGCAGCTTAGATGGGCGGGCGGGCAATGAGCAGTTCTTC
TRBV4-2	TRBJ2-2	.	TRBD1	CASRRTGTENTGELFF	TGTGCCAGCAGACGCACCGGGACAGAGAACACCGGGGAGCTGTTTTTT
TRBV20-1	TRBJ2-7	.	.	CSASPRGHSSYEQYF	TGCAGTGCTAGTCCCCGCGGACACAGCTCCTACGAGCAGTACTTC
TRBV21-1	TRBJ2-1	.	.	CASSKGANEQFF	TGTGCCAGCAGCAAGGGGGCAAATGAGCAGTTCTTC
TRBV29-1	TRBJ1-1	.	.	CSVERENTEAFF	TGCAGCGTTGAGCGGGAGAACACTGAAGCTTTCTTT
TRBV30	TRBJ1-2	few	TRBD1	CAWSVGTAANYGYTF	TGTGCCTGGAGTGTCGGGACAGCGGCTAACTATGGCTACACCTTC
TRBV3-1/TRBV3-2	TRBJ2-5	.	.	CASVLSSQETQYF	TGTGCCAGCGTCCTCTCCTCACAGGAGACCCAGTACTTC
TRBV5-4	TRBJ2-5	.	TRBD2	CASSPGGRGETQYF	TGTGCCAGCAGCCCGGGGGGGCGAGGAGAGACCCAGTACTTC
TRBV19	TRBJ2-6	.	.	CASSLDIYSGANVLTF	TGTGCCAGTAGTCTCGACATATACTCTGGGGCCAACGTCCTGACTTTC